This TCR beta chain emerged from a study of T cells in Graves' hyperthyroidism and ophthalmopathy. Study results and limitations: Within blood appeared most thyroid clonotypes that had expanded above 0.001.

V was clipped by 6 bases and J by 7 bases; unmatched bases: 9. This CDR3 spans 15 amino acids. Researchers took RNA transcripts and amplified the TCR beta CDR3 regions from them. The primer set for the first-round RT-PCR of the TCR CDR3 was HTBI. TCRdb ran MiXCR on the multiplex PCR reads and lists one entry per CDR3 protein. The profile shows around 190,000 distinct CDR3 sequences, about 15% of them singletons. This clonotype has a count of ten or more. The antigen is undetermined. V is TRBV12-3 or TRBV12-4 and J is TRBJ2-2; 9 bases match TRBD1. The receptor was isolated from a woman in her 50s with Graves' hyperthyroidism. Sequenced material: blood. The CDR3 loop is CASSETGGVGGELFF. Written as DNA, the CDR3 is TGTGCCAGCAGCGAAACAGGGGGCGTTGGCGGGGAGCTGTTTTTT.